Presented here are 24 T cell receptor beta chains from one specimen sequenced in a study of shared clonotypes between healthy human individuals. The method was immunoSEQ multiplex PCR; TCRdb's version includes in-frame clones alone and lacks a portion of them. This table holds about 490,000 clones, approximately 80% found once. The sample consisted of PBMCs. Receptor source: a woman in her thirties or forties in good health. Some clones in this sample may be carry-over from other donors' samples.

This chain connects TRBV29-1 to TRBJ2-6; no clear D. V lost 4 bases and J 4 bases, leaving 11 bases between the germline ends. Germline loops: CDR1 SQVTM, CDR2 ANQGSEA. This CDR3 is 14 amino acids long. CDR3 loop: CSVVGVGGANVLTF. The CDR3 nucleotides read TGCAGCGTTGTTGGGGTAGGAGGGGCCAACGTCCTGACTTTC.

The V call is TRBV30, the J call TRBJ2-2, with 8 bases lining up with TRBD2. Unmatched junction bases numbered 8, after V lost 2 bases and J lost 6 bases. Germline CDR1 and CDR2: GTSNPN and SVGIG (reference sequence). The CDR3 totals 15 residues. CDR3 in DNA: TGTGCCTGGAGTCCAGCCGGGACTAGGTCCGGGGAGCTGTTTTTT. Translating gives CAWSPAGTRSGELFF.

The rearrangement joins TRBV6-5 to TRBJ1-2; D not certain. The CDR3 sequence is 14 residues long. Trimming pared 2 bases from V and 4 bases from J, leaving 11 bases between. The V gene's germline CDR1 is MNHEY and CDR2 SVGAGI. The CDR3 coding sequence is TGTGCCAGCAGTTACGGAGACTCACGCTATGGCTACACCTTC. It yields the protein CASSYGDSRYGYTF.

The rearrangement links TRBV18 to TRBJ1-1; the D is unclear. This CDR3 region has 13 residues. The V gene's germline CDR1 is KGHSH and CDR2 LQKENI. V lost 4 bases and J lost 1, with 7 bases in between. The CDR3 loop reads CASSLHTNTEAFF. CDR3 DNA sequence: TGTGCCAGCTCACTTCACACGAACACTGAAGCTTTCTTT.

This clone was detected many times. This sequence joins TRBV5-1 and TRBJ2-7; possibly TRBD1 or TRBD2 for D (5 bases each). V lost 4 bases, J lost 5 bases, and 16 bases lay in between. From germline, CDR1 is SGHRS and CDR2 YFSETQ. The CDR3 length is 14 residues. This CDR3 is CASSPTGGRNEQYF. The DNA for the CDR3 is TGCGCCAGCAGCCCGACTGGGGGTAGAAACGAGCAGTACTTC.

This sequence joins TRBV6-4 and TRBJ2-1; 9 positions agree with TRBD2. Per germline, CDR1 MRHNA and CDR2 SNTAGT. The CDR3 sequence is 16 residues long. Trimming cost V 6 bases and J 3 bases; bases outside gene matches: 9. DNA of the CDR3: TGTGCCAGCAGCAGGAGTAGCGGGAGAGACTACAATGAGCAGTTCTTC. It translates to CASSRSSGRDYNEQFF.

J is TRBJ1-2 and V is TRBV19, with 7 bases matching TRBD1. V lost 6 bases and J lost 3; bases outside the gene matches: 4. The CDR3 extends over 13 amino acids. Per the germline V gene, CDR1 is LNHDA and CDR2 is SQIVND (reference sequence). For the CDR3, the DNA is TGTGCCAGTAGCCTAGGGGGCGACTATGGCTACACCTTC. This codes for CASSLGGDYGYTF.

J is TRBJ1-1 and V is TRBV7-2; D remains unclear. The CDR3 spans 13 residues. The germline V gene encodes CDR1 SGHTA and CDR2 FQGNSA. V was pared by 1 base and J by 6 bases, with 9 bases between. The CDR3 coding sequence is TGTGCCAGCAGCTTAGAGGACGGGTCTGAAGCTTTCTTT. It codes for CASSLEDGSEAFF.

The V call is TRBV7-2, the J call TRBJ2-7; no definite D call. This CDR3 is built from 14 residues. Germline V CDR1 and CDR2: SGHTA, FQGNSA. The V end was cut by 3 bases, the J end by 3 bases, with 12 bases between. The CDR3 sequence: CASSLGHSNYEQYF. In DNA form, the CDR3 reads TGTGCCAGCAGCTTGGGTCACAGCAACTACGAGCAGTACTTC.

V gene TRBV4-1 combines with J gene TRBJ2-3, with TRBD2 identical over 9 bases. The CDR3 is 15 amino acids. V shed 1 base and J 4 bases; nucleotides not matched to a gene: 3. CDR1 and CDR2 from the germline V gene are MGHRA and YSYEKL. The CDR3, as DNA: TGCGCCAGCAGCCAAGTGGGACTAGCCCCAGATACGCAGTATTTT. Its protein is CASSQVGLAPDTQYF.

The rearrangement uses TRBV6-9 and TRBJ2-1, with no clear D. The CDR3 length is 15 residues. V lost 6 bases and J 9 bases, leaving 21 bases between the germline ends. Germline V gene data show CDR1 as MNHGY and CDR2 as SVAAGI. The CDR3 sequence: CASRLPWGPHGEQFF. The CDR3 DNA sequence: TGTGCCAGCAGGCTTCCTTGGGGTCCACACGGTGAGCAGTTCTTC.

This chain joins TRBV10-2 and TRBJ2-1; no clear D. CDR1 is WSHSY and CDR2 is SAAADI in the germline V gene. The CDR3 contains 14 residues. The V and J ends lost 2 bases and 4 bases respectively, with 9 bases between them. CDR3 amino acids: CASSETGFYNEQFF. CDR3 nucleotide sequence: TGCGCCAGCAGTGAGACGGGTTTTTACAATGAGCAGTTCTTC.

The chain carries TRBV7-9 and TRBJ1-1; D call uncertain. Germline loops: CDR1 SEHNR, CDR2 FQNEAQ (reference sequence). The length of the CDR3 is 13 residues. V was clipped by 5 bases and J by 3 bases, with 10 bases between them. DNA of the CDR3: TGTGCCAGCAGCCGGGTGGGAGACACTGAAGCTTTCTTT. Its protein is CASSRVGDTEAFF. The full variable domain, completed using reference TRBV7-9 and TRBJ1-1, is DTGVSQNPRHKITKRGQNVTFRCDPISEHNRLYWYRQTLGQGPEFLTYFQNEAQLEKSRLLSDRFSAERPKGSFSTLEIQRTEQGDSAMYLCASSRVGDTEAFFGQGTRLTVV.

V is TRBV5-5 and J is TRBJ2-4, with D hard to call. The ends were cut back, 0 bases at V and 3 bases at J, with 7 bases in the middle. The CDR3 consists of 14 residues. Germline V gene lookup returns CDR1 SGHKS and CDR2 YYEKEE (reference sequence). The DNA for the CDR3 is TGTGCCAGCAGCTTGGAACATCTCAAAAACATTCAGTACTTC. It yields the protein CASSLEHLKNIQYF.

The chain employs TRBV7-3 and TRBJ2-3, with D unresolved. CDR1 is SGHTA, CDR2 FQGTGA, per germline. Trimming left V 4 bases short and J 2 bases short, with 7 bases between. The CDR3 runs 13 residues. CDR3 protein: CASSYGYTDTQYF. In DNA form, the CDR3 reads TGTGCCAGCAGCTACGGATACACAGATACGCAGTATTTT.

The chain links TRBV28 to TRBJ2-7; perhaps TRBD2 as D (6 bases). This CDR3 region has 14 residues. Between the trimmed V and J ends, which lost 6 bases and 6 bases, there was a span of 18 bases. CDR1 is MDHEN and CDR2 is SYDVKM in the germline V gene. The DNA of the CDR3 is TGTGCCAGCAGGTGGGGAGCCCCCGGGGGCGAGCAGTACTTC. It is translated as CASRWGAPGGEQYF.

This sequence joins TRBV4-3 and TRBJ2-5; tentatively, D is TRBD1 (5 bases). The CDR3 totals 14 residues. V lost 3 bases to trimming and J lost 7 bases, with 15 bases between them. Germline-derived CDR1 and CDR2 are LGHNA and YSLEER. The DNA for the CDR3 is TGCGCCAGCAGCCAGGAAAATCAGGGTCCGACCCAGTACTTC. This gives the protein CASSQENQGPTQYF.

The CDR3 sequence is CASSQGGVGQGNTEAFF. CDR3 nucleotide sequence: TGCGCCAGCAGCCAAGGGGGGGTAGGACAGGGAAACACTGAAGCTTTCTTT. The rearrangement links TRBV4-3 to TRBJ1-1; 8 bases fit TRBD1. This CDR3 has 17 residues. Germline assignment: CDR1 LGHNA and CDR2 YSLEER. J was trimmed by 2 bases and V by 1 base; bases with no gene match: 9.

The table lists this clone with many counts. The chain has TRBV5-1 and TRBJ2-2; 8 bases map to TRBD2. V lost 7 bases and J lost 1; bases outside the gene matches: 3. Germline V gene sequence: CDR1 SGHRS, CDR2 YFSETQ. The CDR3 length is 14 residues. CDR3 region: CASATSENTGELFF. CDR3 nucleotides: TGCGCCAGCGCGACTAGCGAGAACACCGGGGAGCTGTTTTTT.

The chain is built from TRBV29-1 and TRBJ1-1; 7 bases map to TRBD1. J gave up 2 bases and V 5 bases, and 5 bases lay outside the gene matches. From germline, CDR1 is SQVTM and CDR2 ANQGSEA. This CDR3 contains 13 residues. CDR3 in DNA: TGCAGCGTTCAACTAGGGGGCAACACTGAAGCTTTCTTT. It is translated as CSVQLGGNTEAFF.

The V call is TRBV4-1, the J call TRBJ2-1, with D possibly being TRBD2 (6 bases). The V gene lost 3 bases and the J gene lost 0 bases, with 15 bases spanning the gap. This CDR3 spans 17 amino acids. Germline V gene data show CDR1 as MGHRA and CDR2 as YSYEKL. CDR3 region: CASSQAQRVSSYNEQFF. CDR3 in DNA: TGCGCCAGCAGCCAGGCCCAGCGGGTCAGCTCCTACAATGAGCAGTTCTTC.

This clone showed up just once. The rearrangement joins TRBV30 to TRBJ2-6, with D unresolved. The ends were cut back, 3 bases at V and 1 base at J, with 7 bases in the middle. The CDR3 length is 14 residues. The germline CDR1 and CDR2 sequences are GTSNPN and SVGIG (reference sequence). CDR3 in DNA: TGTGCCTGGAGCACAGTATCTGGGGCCAACGTCCTGACTTTC. This sequence encodes CAWSTVSGANVLTF.

The chain recombines TRBV2 with TRBJ2-7; 7 bases agree with TRBD1. The germline CDR1 and CDR2 sequences are SNHLY and FYNNEI. This CDR3 has 12 residues. Unmatched junction bases numbered 5, after V lost 6 bases and J lost 6 bases. The DNA for the CDR3 is TGTGCCAGCAGCTACAGGGGTCGCGAGCAGTACTTC. Translated, it gives CASSYRGREQYF.

This clone was observed a single time. The chain couples TRBV19 to TRBJ1-1, with D possibly TRBD1 on 6 matching bases. Germline CDR1 is LNHDA and CDR2 is SQIVND (reference sequence). The CDR3 loop spans 13 amino acids. V lost 7 bases and J lost 2, with 11 bases in between. The CDR3 loop is CASNGQFNTEAFF. The CDR3 DNA reads TGTGCCAGTAACGGACAGTTCAACACTGAAGCTTTCTTT. The full variable domain, in which reference TRBV19 and TRBJ1-1 provide the parts outside the CDR3, is DGGITQSPKYLFRKEGQNVTLSCEQNLNHDAMYWYRQDPGQGLRLIYYSQIVNDFQKGDIAEGYSVSREKKESFPLTVTSAQKNPTAFYLCASNGQFNTEAFFGQGTRLTVV.